A selection of T cell receptor beta chains follows, all from one sample in a study of graft-versus-host responses after intestinal transplantation. The repertoire was sequenced with immunoSEQ multiplex PCR; TCRdb's copy has only in-frame clones and lacks some. Here the sample spans under 45,000 clones, roughly 86% being singletons. The starting material was PBMCs, obtained just under 270 days after transplant. All receptors come from a human patient who received an intestinal transplant, so some T cells may come from the graft donor. CDR3s include the opening cysteine and the closing phenylalanine or tryptophan. Fields, in order: V gene, J gene, CDR3 protein.

TRBV5-1	TRBJ2-2	CASSLAGATGELFF
TRBV6-6	TRBJ1-4	CASSYGGTADKLFF
TRBV11-3	TRBJ2-7	CASSLEWDRGYEQYF
TRBV5-1	TRBJ1-3	CASRQGDGNTIYF
TRBV5-6	TRBJ2-3	CASSLWTSGGRTDTQYF
TRBV10-3	TRBJ2-4	CAISEQEGGAKNIQYF
TRBV27	TRBJ1-2	CASSSALTGPTNYGYTF
TRBV27	TRBJ2-7	CASSLSQVTSYEQYF
TRBV5-4	TRBJ2-7	CASSLDRQVYGEQYF
TRBV19	TRBJ2-5	CASSPGGGETQYF
TRBV15	TRBJ1-4	CATSLSPDEKLFF
TRBV21-1	TRBJ1-2	CASMREGQGGGYTF
TRBV14	TRBJ2-7	CASSQESRGPAFDEQYF
TRBV9	TRBJ2-5	CASSRQGGGLVETQYF
TRBV12-5	TRBJ1-1	CASGQGNTEAFF
TRBV29-1	TRBJ1-5	CSVGDQPQHF
TRBV7-9	TRBJ1-4	CASSLRTWTENEKLFF
TRBV11-2	TRBJ2-1	CASSLSGGAYNEQFF
TRBV6-6	TRBJ2-1	CASSYGRVDEQFF
TRBV14	TRBJ1-2	CASSHGPPAYGYTF
TRBV9	TRBJ1-1	CASSVAAGRNTEAFF
TRBV30	TRBJ1-6	CAWSRLGTVTAGAYNSPLHF
TRBV19	TRBJ2-3	CASRGGFTDTQYF
TRBV19	TRBJ1-5	CASSIEGARAQHF
TRBV18	TRBJ1-1	CASSPREEGIAEAFF
TRBV5-6	TRBJ1-6	CASSQTDVPLHF
TRBV10-3	TRBJ2-1	CAISRDRMISSYNEQFF
TRBV18	TRBJ2-7	CASSREGGASREQYF
TRBV5-6	TRBJ2-7	CASSLKGVSYEQYF
TRBV6-5	TRBJ1-5	CASSPSGGVGQPQHF
TRBV2	TRBJ1-4	CASKAQGGGEKLFF
TRBV5-1	TRBJ2-1	CASSLAAGLAGNNEQFF
TRBV19	TRBJ2-7	CASSTDISGDEQYF
TRBV4-1	TRBJ2-2	CASSRNREITGELFF
TRBV4-1	TRBJ2-2	CASSREQGAGTGELFF
TRBV4-1	TRBJ1-1	CASSHVDREAFF
TRBV4-1	TRBJ2-7	CASSQGAVPTYEQYF
TRBV5-1	TRBJ2-6	CASDSGTGPCRANVLTF
TRBV6-5	TRBJ2-2	CASSRDRNTGELFF
TRBV7-9	TRBJ2-7	CASSLGTANYEQYF
TRBV19	TRBJ1-5	CASNHWGGTGGVQPQHF
TRBV2	TRBJ2-1	CASTTSGGALEQFF
TRBV5-6	TRBJ2-7	CASSLRGQGFEQYF
TRBV5-1	TRBJ2-5	CASSTGGTIQETQYF
TRBV29-1	TRBJ2-3	CSVIIAGGPADTQYF
TRBV6-5	TRBJ2-5	CASRYRLGRQETQYF
TRBV30	TRBJ1-2	CAWTGTGIGYTF
TRBV6-6	TRBJ1-5	CASSYRQGNQPQHF